The 10 T cell receptor beta chains below were found in one sample sequenced in a study of T cells in Graves' hyperthyroidism and ophthalmopathy. RNA transcripts gave rise to amplified TCR beta CDR3 regions. Initially, a first-round RT-PCR of the TCR CDR3 employed the HTBI primer set. A single record per CDR3 protein comes from TCRdb applying MiXCR to the multiplex PCR reads. Of a few hundred thousand distinct CDR3 sequences listed, 15% to 18% are singletons. Sequencing was done on a sample of blood. Source of these receptors: a woman younger than 45 with Graves' hyperthyroidism.

J is TRBJ2-7 and V is TRBV4-1, with D perhaps matching TRBD2 (6 bases). Germline-derived CDR1 and CDR2 are MGHRA and YSYEKL. V lost 0 bases and J lost 5, with 20 bases in between. The CDR3 extends over 17 amino acids. The CDR3 nucleotides are TGCGCCAGCAGCCAAGATTCTAACCCCGCGGGGTGGAACGAGCAGTACTTC. Its translation: CASSQDSNPAGWNEQYF.

The chain is built from TRBV3-1 and TRBJ1-1, with D unclear. Germline CDR1 LGHDT, CDR2 YNNKEL (reference sequence). The V end was cut by 4 bases, the J end by 5 bases, with 14 bases between. This CDR3 has 14 residues. CDR3 in amino acids: CASSRGGRWTEAFF. In DNA, the CDR3 is TGTGCCAGCAGCCGAGGCGGCCGTTGGACTGAAGCTTTCTTT.

This clonotype was recorded many times. The V gene is TRBV2, the J gene TRBJ1-5, with D uncertain. This CDR3 region has 11 residues. With 2 bases removed from V and 12 bases from J, the gap between germline ends came to 8 bases. The V gene's germline CDR1 is SNHLY and CDR2 FYNNEI. CDR3 DNA sequence: TGTGCCAGCAGTGAACGAGTACGCCAGCATTTT. This codes for CASSERVRQHF. Supplemented by reference TRBV2 and TRBJ1-5, the full variable domain reads EPEVTQTPSHQVTQMGQEVILRCVPISNHLYFYWYRQILGQKVEFLVSFYNNEISEKSEIFDDQFSVERPDGSNFTLKIRSTKLEDSAMYFCASSERVRQHFGDGTRLSIL.

As to this clonotype: This may be a read error, as it is one base from a much larger clone. The chain has TRBV18 and TRBJ2-3, with D unresolved. This CDR3 contains 15 residues. Germline V gives CDR1 KGHSH, CDR2 LQKENI. The CDR3 loop is CVSSPIDRGTDTQYF. CDR3 DNA sequence: TGTGTCAGCTCACCTATCGATCGGGGCACAGATACGCAGTATTTT. The full variable domain, in which reference TRBV18 and TRBJ2-3 provide the parts outside the CDR3, is NAGVMQNPRHLVRRRGQEARLRCSPMKGHSHVYWYRQLPEEGLKFMVYLQKENIIDESGMPKERFSAEFPKEGPSILRIQQVVRGDSAAYFCVSSPIDRGTDTQYFGPGTRLTVL.

This clonotype has at least ten counts. J is TRBJ2-3 and V is TRBV11-2; TRBD1 or TRBD2 may be the D gene (6 bases each). The CDR3 length is 16 residues. Between the trimmed V and J ends, which lost 5 bases and 1 base, there was a span of 16 bases. Germline CDR1 is SGHAT and CDR2 is FQNNGV. CDR3 sequence (DNA): TGTGCCAGCAGCACAGGGCAGGGAGGCGGCACAGATACGCAGTATTTT. Translation: CASSTGQGGGTDTQYF.

This clonotype was detected a few times. This chain joins TRBV24-1 and TRBJ2-1; 10 nucleotides line up with TRBD2. With 0 bases clipped from V and 0 bases from J, the junction kept 10 bases outside the gene matches. Germline assignment: CDR1 KGHDR and CDR2 SFDVKD. The CDR3 consists of 20 residues. The CDR3 is CATSDLRASSGGSSYNEQFF. The CDR3 DNA follows: TGTGCCACCAGTGATTTGCGGGCTTCTAGCGGGGGATCCTCCTACAATGAGCAGTTCTTC.

The genes are TRBV20-1 and TRBJ1-6; no clear D. V was clipped by 6 bases and J by 5 bases, with 17 bases between them. In germline, CDR1 is DFQATT, CDR2 SNEGSKA (reference sequence). The CDR3 is 15 amino acids. The CDR3 nucleotides read TGCAGTGCCGTGGGCGGTCTGACGGATAATTCACCCCTCCACTTT. This codes for CSAVGGLTDNSPLHF.

This clonotype came up a few times. The chain recombines TRBV4-1 with TRBJ1-5; no reliable D call. The CDR3 loop spans 15 amino acids. Germline V lookup: CDR1 MGHRA, CDR2 YSYEKL. With 1 base removed from V and 6 bases from J, the gap between germline ends came to 13 bases. The CDR3 sequence is CASSQAGMGRQPQHF. CDR3 coding DNA: TGCGCCAGCAGCCAAGCAGGTATGGGTCGTCAGCCCCAGCATTTT.

This chain uses TRBV20-1 with TRBJ2-1; D may be TRBD2 (6 bases). The CDR3 spans 14 residues. The germline V gene encodes CDR1 DFQATT and CDR2 SNEGSKA (reference sequence). Trimming stripped 3 bases from V and 8 bases from J, with 17 bases between. CDR3 region: CSARLGKRVHEQFF. CDR3 coding DNA: TGCAGTGCTAGGTTGGGAAAGCGGGTCCATGAGCAGTTCTTC.

This clonotype was recorded many times. The rearrangement links TRBV7-9 to TRBJ2-7, with 8 bases fitting TRBD2. The V gene's germline CDR1 is SEHNR and CDR2 FQNEAQ (reference sequence). The CDR3 runs to 13 residues. Trimming cost V 4 bases and J 3 bases; bases outside gene matches: 2. The CDR3 loop is CASSSGLVYEQYF. The CDR3 DNA sequence: TGTGCCAGCAGCTCGGGACTAGTCTACGAGCAGTACTTC. Full variable domain (outside the CDR3, taken from reference TRBV7-9 and TRBJ2-7): DTGVSQNPRHKITKRGQNVTFRCDPISEHNRLYWYRQTLGQGPEFLTYFQNEAQLEKSRLLSDRFSAERPKGSFSTLEIQRTEQGDSAMYLCASSSGLVYEQYFGPGTRLTVT.